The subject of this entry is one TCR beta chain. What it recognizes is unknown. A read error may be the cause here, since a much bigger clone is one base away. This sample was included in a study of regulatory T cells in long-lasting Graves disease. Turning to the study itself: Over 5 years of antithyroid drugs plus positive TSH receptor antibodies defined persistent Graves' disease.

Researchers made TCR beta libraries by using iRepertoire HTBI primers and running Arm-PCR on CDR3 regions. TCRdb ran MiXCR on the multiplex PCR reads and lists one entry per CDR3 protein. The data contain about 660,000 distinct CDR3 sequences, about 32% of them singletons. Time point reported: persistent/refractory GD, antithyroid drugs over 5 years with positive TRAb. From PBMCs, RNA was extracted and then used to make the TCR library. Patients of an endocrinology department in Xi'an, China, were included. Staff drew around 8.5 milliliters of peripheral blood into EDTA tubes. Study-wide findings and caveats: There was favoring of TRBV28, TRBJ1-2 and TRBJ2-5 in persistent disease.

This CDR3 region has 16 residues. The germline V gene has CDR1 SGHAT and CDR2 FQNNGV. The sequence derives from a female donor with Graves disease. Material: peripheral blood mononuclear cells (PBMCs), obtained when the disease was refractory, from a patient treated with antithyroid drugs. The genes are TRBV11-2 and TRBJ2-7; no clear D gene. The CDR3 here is CASILHDLSSSYGQYF. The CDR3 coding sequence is TGTGCCAGCATCCTTCACGACCTTTCCTCCTCCTACGGGCAGTACTTC.